One sample yielded the 5 T cell receptor beta chains listed below, sequenced in a study of blood T cells in healthy people across ages. The second PCR ran roughly 6 to 11 cycles with a sample-barcoded 5' primer and J-beta primers. TCRdb reprocessed the 5' RACE reads via MiXCR and lists one record per CDR3 protein. This table holds about 900,000 distinct CDR3 sequences, about 59% found once. Material: blood. All receptors derive from a man aged 25 to 40 in good health.

The chain recombines TRBV5-1 with TRBJ2-2; D remains unclear. Germline loops: CDR1 SGHRS, CDR2 YFSETQ. There are 15 residues in the CDR3. The ends were cut back, 2 bases at V and 0 bases at J, with 8 bases in the middle. In DNA form, the CDR3 reads TGCGCCAGCAGCTTAGCTAACACGAACACCGGGGAGCTGTTTTTT. Amino acid sequence: CASSLANTNTGELFF. The entire variable domain, with the rest obtained from reference TRBV5-1 and TRBJ2-2, is as follows: KAGVTQTPRYLIKTRGQQVTLSCSPISGHRSVSWYQQTPGQGLQFLFEYFSETQRNKGNFPGRFSGRQFSNSRSEMNVSTLELGDSALYLCASSLANTNTGELFFGEGSRLTVL.

This clonotype was detected only a few times. The chain is built from TRBV7-8 and TRBJ1-2; no clear D. The CDR3 runs to 13 residues. V lost 2 bases, J lost 8 bases, and 12 bases lay in between. CDR1 is SGHVS and CDR2 is FQNEAQ in the germline V gene. The CDR3 DNA reads as TGTGCCAGCAGCTTAACTGATTCTCAAGGCTACACCTTC. It encodes CASSLTDSQGYTF.

The V call is TRBV24-1, the J call TRBJ2-5, with D unresolved. Per germline, CDR1 KGHDR and CDR2 SFDVKD. V lost 6 bases, J lost 0 bases, and 4 bases lay in between. The CDR3 spans 12 residues. In nucleotides, the CDR3 is TGTGCCACCAGTTTAGACCAAGAGACCCAGTACTTC. Amino acids: CATSLDQETQYF.

The gene calls are TRBV5-1 and TRBJ2-4, with D perhaps TRBD1 (5 bases). Germline CDR1 is SGHRS and CDR2 is YFSETQ. V lost 7 bases, J lost 13 bases, and 18 bases lay in between. The CDR3 loop spans 12 amino acids. The CDR3 loop is CASFQHIQEQYF. The CDR3 DNA sequence: TGCGCCAGCTTTCAACACATACAGGAGCAGTACTTC. Full variable domain (remainder filled in from reference TRBV5-1 and TRBJ2-4): KAGVTQTPRYLIKTRGQQVTLSCSPISGHRSVSWYQQTPGQGLQFLFEYFSETQRNKGNFPGRFSGRQFSNSRSEMNVSTLELGDSALYLCASFQHIQEQYFGAGTRLSVL.

J is TRBJ2-1 and V is TRBV7-3; TRBD1 might be the D (6 bases). The length of the CDR3 is 15 residues. Germline assignment: CDR1 SGHTA and CDR2 FQGTGA. Trimming pared 1 base from V and 5 bases from J, leaving 12 bases between. The CDR3 spells CASSLIGGLDNEQFF. The CDR3 DNA is TGTGCCAGCAGCTTAATAGGGGGTCTCGACAATGAGCAGTTCTTC.